This is a list of T cell receptor beta chains from one sample in a study of T cell responses to AZD1222 COVID-19 vaccine. Sequencing was performed with immunoSEQ multiplex PCR; in TCRdb, only in-frame clones are kept and a portion is missing. Counted here are more than 85,000 clones, 70% to 90% occurring once; the ten biggest clones make up about 9.7%. Sequences were derived from peripheral blood, sampled on day 0 of AZD1222 vaccination. All receptors derive from an adult in good health. Both conserved end residues are part of each CDR3. The order of the fields is V gene, D gene, clone size, J gene, CDR3 protein, CDR3 DNA. D genes are given only for firm matches. Expanded clones are given a class, and other clones once, few, many or no size at all.

v_call: TRBV7-8
d_call: TRBD2
clone_size: .
j_call: TRBJ2-4
cdr3_aa: CASSKSLRLAGDKNIQYF
cdr3_nt: TGTGCCAGCAGCAAGTCCTTACGACTAGCGGGAGACAAAAACATTCAGTACTTC

v_call: TRBV7-9
d_call: .
clone_size: .
j_call: TRBJ2-1
cdr3_aa: CASSLTTTTEQFF
cdr3_nt: TGTGCCAGCAGCTTGACGACCACTACTGAGCAGTTCTTC

v_call: TRBV6-4
d_call: TRBD2
clone_size: .
j_call: TRBJ2-7
cdr3_aa: CASSAPSGRISYEQYF
cdr3_nt: TGTGCCAGCAGTGCCCCGAGCGGGAGGATCTCCTACGAGCAGTACTTC

v_call: TRBV7-9
d_call: .
clone_size: .
j_call: TRBJ2-3
cdr3_aa: CASSPPGDTQYF
cdr3_nt: TGTGCCAGCAGCCCCCCAGGGGATACGCAGTATTTT

v_call: TRBV27
d_call: TRBD1
clone_size: .
j_call: TRBJ1-2
cdr3_aa: CASSPSGHPGGYGYTF
cdr3_nt: TGTGCCAGCAGCCCTTCAGGTCATCCAGGGGGCTATGGCTACACCTTC

v_call: TRBV19
d_call: .
clone_size: .
j_call: TRBJ1-5
cdr3_aa: CASSMRGLSNQPQHF
cdr3_nt: TGTGCCAGTAGTATGCGGGGGCTGAGCAATCAGCCCCAGCATTTT

v_call: TRBV29-1
d_call: .
clone_size: few
j_call: TRBJ1-4
cdr3_aa: CSVERGGRRGEKLFF
cdr3_nt: TGCAGCGTTGAGCGGGGGGGCCGTAGAGGTGAAAAACTGTTTTTT

v_call: TRBV7-3
d_call: TRBD2
clone_size: .
j_call: TRBJ2-7
cdr3_aa: CASSKGLAGGPYEQYF
cdr3_nt: TGTGCCAGCAGCAAGGGACTAGCGGGAGGACCCTACGAGCAGTACTTC

v_call: TRBV11-2
d_call: TRBD1
clone_size: .
j_call: TRBJ1-4
cdr3_aa: CASSLGDRANEKLFF
cdr3_nt: TGTGCCAGCAGCTTAGGGGACAGGGCTAATGAAAAACTGTTTTTT

v_call: TRBV19
d_call: TRBD1
clone_size: .
j_call: TRBJ1-1
cdr3_aa: CASSIDRGRGRNTEAFF
cdr3_nt: TGTGCCAGTAGTATAGACAGGGGGCGAGGGCGGAACACTGAAGCTTTCTTT

v_call: TRBV28
d_call: .
clone_size: .
j_call: TRBJ2-1
cdr3_aa: CASTLTLRDNEQFF
cdr3_nt: TGTGCCAGCACCTTAACCTTGAGGGACAATGAGCAGTTCTTC

v_call: TRBV6-2/TRBV6-3
d_call: .
clone_size: .
j_call: TRBJ2-5
cdr3_aa: CASSSYDRDEETQYF
cdr3_nt: TGTGCCAGCAGTTCCTACGACAGAGACGAAGAGACCCAGTACTTC

v_call: TRBV6-2/TRBV6-3
d_call: TRBD1
clone_size: .
j_call: TRBJ2-7
cdr3_aa: CASSRTGAYEQYF
cdr3_nt: TGTGCCAGCAGCCGGACAGGGGCCTACGAGCAGTACTTC

v_call: TRBV19
d_call: .
clone_size: .
j_call: TRBJ2-5
cdr3_aa: CASSIEGWETQYF
cdr3_nt: TGTGCCAGTAGTATAGAGGGCTGGGAGACCCAGTACTTC

v_call: TRBV3-1/TRBV3-2
d_call: .
clone_size: .
j_call: TRBJ2-7
cdr3_aa: CASSHSSVEQYF
cdr3_nt: TGTGCCAGCAGCCATTCCAGTGTCGAGCAGTACTTC

v_call: TRBV3-1/TRBV3-2
d_call: TRBD2
clone_size: once
j_call: TRBJ2-1
cdr3_aa: CASSSIVVPGGEQFF
cdr3_nt: TGTGCCAGCAGTTCGATAGTGGTACCGGGAGGTGAGCAGTTCTTC

v_call: TRBV2
d_call: TRBD1
clone_size: once
j_call: TRBJ1-5
cdr3_aa: CASNRGRGPSNQPQHF
cdr3_nt: TGTGCCAGCAACAGGGGAAGAGGGCCTAGCAATCAGCCCCAGCATTTT

v_call: TRBV11-2
d_call: .
clone_size: .
j_call: TRBJ1-2
cdr3_aa: CASSPSPGAYGYTF
cdr3_nt: TGTGCCAGCAGCCCCAGTCCAGGGGCCTATGGCTACACCTTC

v_call: TRBV5-6
d_call: TRBD1
clone_size: .
j_call: TRBJ1-6
cdr3_aa: CATQGGTGRSPLHF
cdr3_nt: TGTGCCACCCAAGGAGGGACAGGGCGATCACCCCTCCACTTT

v_call: TRBV2
d_call: .
clone_size: once
j_call: TRBJ1-5
cdr3_aa: CASSDQSVSNQPQHF
cdr3_nt: TGTGCCAGCAGTGACCAGTCTGTTAGCAATCAGCCCCAGCATTTT

v_call: TRBV28
d_call: .
clone_size: .
j_call: TRBJ2-7
cdr3_aa: CASSSIQTGEYEQYF
cdr3_nt: TGTGCCAGCAGCTCCATCCAAACAGGAGAGTACGAGCAGTACTTC

v_call: TRBV6-2/TRBV6-3
d_call: .
clone_size: .
j_call: TRBJ2-6
cdr3_aa: CATSRLASGANVLTF
cdr3_nt: TGTGCCACCAGCAGACTCGCCTCTGGGGCCAACGTCCTGACTTTC

v_call: TRBV6-5
d_call: TRBD1
clone_size: .
j_call: TRBJ1-4
cdr3_aa: CASKEGAGKLFF
cdr3_nt: TGTGCCAGCAAGGAGGGGGCCGGAAAACTGTTTTTT

v_call: TRBV28
d_call: TRBD2
clone_size: once
j_call: TRBJ2-5
cdr3_aa: CAAAPNLGLAGETQYF
cdr3_nt: TGTGCCGCCGCCCCCAATCTAGGACTAGCGGGAGAGACCCAGTACTTC

v_call: TRBV15
d_call: .
clone_size: .
j_call: TRBJ1-6
cdr3_aa: CATHRGTHSPLHF
cdr3_nt: TGTGCCACCCATCGGGGGACTCATTCACCCCTCCACTTT

v_call: TRBV3-1/TRBV3-2
d_call: .
clone_size: once
j_call: TRBJ1-6
cdr3_aa: CASSQRDITTLHF
cdr3_nt: TGTGCCAGCAGCCAAAGGGACATCACCACCCTCCACTTT

v_call: TRBV15
d_call: TRBD1
clone_size: .
j_call: TRBJ2-1
cdr3_aa: CATSRDLPTGGPNEQFF
cdr3_nt: TGTGCCACCAGCAGAGATTTGCCGACAGGGGGACCGAATGAGCAGTTCTTC

v_call: TRBV28
d_call: TRBD1
clone_size: .
j_call: TRBJ1-1
cdr3_aa: CASSLPNTGGEAFF
cdr3_nt: TGTGCCAGCAGTTTACCCAATACAGGGGGTGAAGCTTTCTTT

v_call: TRBV11-2
d_call: TRBD1
clone_size: .
j_call: TRBJ1-6
cdr3_aa: CASSYRGYDNSPLHF
cdr3_nt: TGTGCCAGCAGCTACAGGGGCTATGACAATTCACCCCTCCACTTT

v_call: TRBV6-2/TRBV6-3
d_call: .
clone_size: .
j_call: TRBJ2-3
cdr3_aa: CASSYAVDHTDTQYF
cdr3_nt: TGTGCCAGCAGTTACGCCGTTGACCACACAGATACGCAGTATTTT

v_call: TRBV20-1
d_call: TRBD2
clone_size: .
j_call: TRBJ2-2
cdr3_aa: CSASSGRATGELFF
cdr3_nt: TGCAGTGCTAGTAGCGGGAGGGCCACCGGGGAGCTGTTTTTT

v_call: TRBV9
d_call: .
clone_size: .
j_call: TRBJ1-4
cdr3_aa: CASSPGVASDEKLFF
cdr3_nt: TGTGCCAGCAGTCCCGGTGTGGCATCGGATGAAAAACTGTTTTTT

v_call: TRBV28
d_call: .
clone_size: .
j_call: TRBJ1-2
cdr3_aa: CASSTGLYGYTF
cdr3_nt: TGTGCCAGCAGTACGGGCCTCTATGGCTACACCTTC

v_call: TRBV28
d_call: .
clone_size: .
j_call: TRBJ2-2
cdr3_aa: CASSKPRNTGELFF
cdr3_nt: TGTGCCAGCAGCAAGCCACGAAACACCGGGGAGCTGTTTTTT

v_call: TRBV3-1/TRBV3-2
d_call: .
clone_size: few
j_call: TRBJ1-5
cdr3_aa: CASSQDWNQPQHF
cdr3_nt: TGTGCCAGCAGCCAAGACTGGAATCAGCCCCAGCATTTT

v_call: TRBV5-4
d_call: TRBD1
clone_size: .
j_call: TRBJ2-5
cdr3_aa: CASSPQGVETQYF
cdr3_nt: TGTGCCAGCAGCCCACAGGGGGTGGAGACCCAGTACTTC

v_call: TRBV19
d_call: .
clone_size: .
j_call: TRBJ2-7
cdr3_aa: CASSNDRDPYEQYF
cdr3_nt: TGTGCTAGTAGCAATGACCGAGACCCCTACGAGCAGTACTTC

v_call: TRBV7-3
d_call: TRBD2
clone_size: .
j_call: TRBJ2-7
cdr3_aa: CASSLRGGSSYEQYF
cdr3_nt: TGTGCCAGCAGCTTACGGGGCGGGAGCTCCTACGAGCAGTACTTC

v_call: TRBV7-6
d_call: TRBD2
clone_size: .
j_call: TRBJ2-1
cdr3_aa: CASSLGLAGTGTYNEQFF
cdr3_nt: TGTGCCAGCAGCTTGGGACTAGCGGGAACGGGGACCTACAATGAGCAGTTCTTC

v_call: TRBV6-2/TRBV6-3
d_call: .
clone_size: .
j_call: TRBJ2-7
cdr3_aa: CASSYGTEQYF
cdr3_nt: TGTGCCAGCAGTTATGGTACGGAGCAGTACTTC

v_call: TRBV9
d_call: .
clone_size: .
j_call: TRBJ1-3
cdr3_aa: CASSVERASGNTIYF
cdr3_nt: TGTGCCAGCAGCGTAGAGAGGGCCTCTGGAAACACCATATATTTT

v_call: TRBV7-9
d_call: .
clone_size: .
j_call: TRBJ1-2
cdr3_aa: CASSLGAVYGYTF
cdr3_nt: TGTGCCAGCAGCTTAGGGGCAGTCTATGGCTACACCTTC

v_call: TRBV7-9
d_call: .
clone_size: .
j_call: TRBJ2-2
cdr3_aa: CASSSNYTGELFF
cdr3_nt: TGTGCCAGCAGCTCTAATTATACCGGGGAGCTGTTTTTT

v_call: TRBV5-5
d_call: .
clone_size: .
j_call: TRBJ2-3
cdr3_aa: CASSLEGPRIDTQYF
cdr3_nt: TGTGCCAGCAGCTTGGAGGGTCCTAGGATTGATACGCAGTATTTT

v_call: TRBV5-4
d_call: .
clone_size: .
j_call: TRBJ2-3
cdr3_aa: CASSERANTDTQYF
cdr3_nt: TGTGCCAGCTCTGAGCGGGCGAACACAGATACGCAGTATTTT

v_call: TRBV5-5
d_call: .
clone_size: .
j_call: TRBJ1-1
cdr3_aa: CASTSAMNTEAFF
cdr3_nt: TGTGCCAGCACCTCAGCCATGAACACTGAAGCTTTCTTT

v_call: TRBV25-1
d_call: .
clone_size: .
j_call: TRBJ2-3
cdr3_aa: CASSELIQGGTDTQYF
cdr3_nt: TGTGCCAGCAGTGAATTGATACAGGGCGGCACAGATACGCAGTATTTT

v_call: TRBV12-3/TRBV12-4
d_call: .
clone_size: few
j_call: TRBJ1-2
cdr3_aa: CASSFGVYGYTF
cdr3_nt: TGTGCCAGCAGTTTCGGGGTCTATGGCTACACCTTC

v_call: TRBV14
d_call: TRBD2
clone_size: once
j_call: TRBJ2-1
cdr3_aa: CASSRTSGYNEQFF
cdr3_nt: TGTGCCAGCAGTCGGACTAGCGGATACAATGAGCAGTTCTTC

v_call: TRBV3-1/TRBV3-2
d_call: TRBD2
clone_size: .
j_call: TRBJ2-1
cdr3_aa: CASSPGLAGATDEQFF
cdr3_nt: TGTGCCAGCAGTCCGGGACTAGCGGGAGCCACGGATGAGCAGTTCTTC